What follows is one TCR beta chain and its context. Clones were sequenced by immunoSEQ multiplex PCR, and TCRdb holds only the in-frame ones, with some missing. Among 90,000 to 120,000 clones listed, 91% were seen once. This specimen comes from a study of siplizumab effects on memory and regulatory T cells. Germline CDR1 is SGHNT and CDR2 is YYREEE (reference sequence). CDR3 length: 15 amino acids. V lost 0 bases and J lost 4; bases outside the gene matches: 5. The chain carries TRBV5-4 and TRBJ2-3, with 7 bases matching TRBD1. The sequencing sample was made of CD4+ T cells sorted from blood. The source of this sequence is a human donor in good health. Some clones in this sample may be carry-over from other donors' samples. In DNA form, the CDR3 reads TGTGCCAGCAGCTTGGGGGTCCAGGGGGCAGATACGCAGTATTTT. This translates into CASSLGVQGADTQYF.